This T cell receptor (beta chain) was profiled in a study of blood T cell repertoires in COVID-19. Study context: COVID-19 samples, acute and convalescent, were from the United States, Italy and Spain. Nucleic acid was either cDNA or gDNA, and it came from T cells, B-cell-depleted T cells, or PBMCs.

The CDR3 consists of 16 residues. V dropped 0 bases and J dropped 4; count of bases not matched to a gene: 6. Germline-derived CDR1 and CDR2 are LGHDT and YNNKEL (reference sequence). As originally analysed: Amplification with reference gene primers provided the estimates of nucleated cell counts. TCRdb's copy holds only in-frame clones and misses some; the assay was immunoSEQ multiplex PCR. V, J and clone size derive from that table, while D and trimming were established from the DNA sequence. The top ten clones hold 1% of a sample with more than 250,000 clones, around 87% of them seen once. This receptor was identified in a man between 45 and 60 years old with active or convalescent COVID-19. The chain combines TRBV3-1 (or the pseudogene TRBV3-2) with TRBJ2-5; 9 bases match TRBD1. Sequenced material: peripheral blood. CDR3 residues: CASSQDGTGSGETQYF. CDR3 nucleotides: TGTGCCAGCAGCCAAGATGGGACAGGGTCAGGAGAGACCCAGTACTTC.